The sequence of this TCR beta chain was determined in a study of regulatory T cells in long-lasting Graves disease. The overall study: For under 3 months, newly diagnosed Graves' patients had been taking antithyroid drugs. General study results and limits: What was studied was peripheral blood only, and not thyroid tissue.

Time point of the sample: newly diagnosed GD, antithyroid drugs for less than 3 months. The TCR library was prepared using RNA isolated from PBMCs. Combining iRepertoire HTBI primers with Arm-PCR of CDR3 regions, the authors built TCR beta libraries. TCRdb fed the multiplex PCR reads into MiXCR, producing one record per CDR3 protein. The data hold 550,000 to 650,000 distinct CDR3 sequences, with roughly 15% observed a single time. This clonotype has at least ten counts. Its cognate antigen is unknown. This sample was shared with a second study, whose subject was T cells in Graves' hyperthyroidism and ophthalmopathy.

This clonotype was sampled from a man younger than 35 with Graves disease. The sequenced sample was peripheral blood mononuclear cells (PBMCs), obtained at new diagnosis, from a patient treated with antithyroid drugs.

The CDR3 sequence: CAISLAGGRDEQFF. The DNA of the CDR3 is TGTGCCATCAGTCTAGCGGGAGGCCGGGACGAGCAGTTCTTC. The gene calls are TRBV10-3 and TRBJ2-1, with 11 bases matching TRBD2. The junction had 7 bases not matched to a gene; V was cut back by 5 bases and J by 10 bases. Germline assignment: CDR1 ENHRY and CDR2 SYGVKD. The length of the CDR3 is 14 residues.